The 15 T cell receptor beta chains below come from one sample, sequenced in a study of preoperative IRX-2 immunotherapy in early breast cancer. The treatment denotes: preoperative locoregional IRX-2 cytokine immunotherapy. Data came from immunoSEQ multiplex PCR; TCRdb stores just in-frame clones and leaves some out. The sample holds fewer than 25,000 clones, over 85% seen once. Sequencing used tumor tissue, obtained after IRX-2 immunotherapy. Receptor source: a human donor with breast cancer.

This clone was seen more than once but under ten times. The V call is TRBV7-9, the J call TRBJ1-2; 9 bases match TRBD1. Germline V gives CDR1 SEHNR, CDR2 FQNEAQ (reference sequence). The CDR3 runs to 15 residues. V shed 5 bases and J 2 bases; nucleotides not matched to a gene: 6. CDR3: CASSVVQGANYGYTF. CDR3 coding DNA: TGTGCCAGCAGCGTCGTACAGGGGGCAAACTATGGCTACACCTTC.

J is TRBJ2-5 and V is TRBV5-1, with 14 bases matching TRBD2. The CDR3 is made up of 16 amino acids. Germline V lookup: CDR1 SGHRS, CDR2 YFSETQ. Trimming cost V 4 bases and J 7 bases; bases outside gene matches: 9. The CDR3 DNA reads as TGCGCCAGCAGCCAACAAGGACTAGCGGGGGGAGGGACCCAGTACTTC. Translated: CASSQQGLAGGGTQYF.

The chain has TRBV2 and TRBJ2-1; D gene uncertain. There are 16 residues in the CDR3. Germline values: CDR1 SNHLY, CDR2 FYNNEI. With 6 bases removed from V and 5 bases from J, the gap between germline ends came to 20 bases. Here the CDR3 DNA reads TGTGCCAGCAGACCCCTCTCGCCCACGGCCCACAATGAGCAGTTCTTC. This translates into CASRPLSPTAHNEQFF.

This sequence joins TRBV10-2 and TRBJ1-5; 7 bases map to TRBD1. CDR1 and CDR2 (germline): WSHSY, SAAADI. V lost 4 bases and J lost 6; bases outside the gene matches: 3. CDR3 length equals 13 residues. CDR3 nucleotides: TGCGCCAGCAGTGGACAGGGTAGTCAGCCCCAGCATTTT. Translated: CASSGQGSQPQHF.

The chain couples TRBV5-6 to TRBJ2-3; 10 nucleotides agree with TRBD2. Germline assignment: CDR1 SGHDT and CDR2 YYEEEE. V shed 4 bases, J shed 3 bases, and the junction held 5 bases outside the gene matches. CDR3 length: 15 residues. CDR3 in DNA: TGTGCCAGCAGCAATAGCGGGGGGCCTACAGATACGCAGTATTTT. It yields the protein CASSNSGGPTDTQYF.

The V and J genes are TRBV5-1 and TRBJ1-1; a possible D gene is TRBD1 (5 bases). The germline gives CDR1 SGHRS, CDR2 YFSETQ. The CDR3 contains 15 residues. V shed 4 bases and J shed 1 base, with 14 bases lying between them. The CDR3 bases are TGCGCCAGCAGCGCGGGACCGACCAAGAACACTGAAGCTTTCTTT. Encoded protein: CASSAGPTKNTEAFF.

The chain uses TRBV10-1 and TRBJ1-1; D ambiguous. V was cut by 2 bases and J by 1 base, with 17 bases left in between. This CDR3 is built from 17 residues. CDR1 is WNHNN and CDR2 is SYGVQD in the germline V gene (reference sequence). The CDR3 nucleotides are TGCGCCAGCAGTGAGGCCGGGATATCACCTGGGAACACTGAAGCTTTCTTT. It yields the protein CASSEAGISPGNTEAFF.

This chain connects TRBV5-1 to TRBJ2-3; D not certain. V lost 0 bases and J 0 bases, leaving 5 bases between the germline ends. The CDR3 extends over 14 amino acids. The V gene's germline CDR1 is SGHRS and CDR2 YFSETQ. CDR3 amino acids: CASSLAQSTDTQYF. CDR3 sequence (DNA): TGCGCCAGCAGCTTGGCCCAGAGCACAGATACGCAGTATTTT. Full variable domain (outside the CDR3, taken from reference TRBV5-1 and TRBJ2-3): KAGVTQTPRYLIKTRGQQVTLSCSPISGHRSVSWYQQTPGQGLQFLFEYFSETQRNKGNFPGRFSGRQFSNSRSEMNVSTLELGDSALYLCASSLAQSTDTQYFGPGTRLTVL.

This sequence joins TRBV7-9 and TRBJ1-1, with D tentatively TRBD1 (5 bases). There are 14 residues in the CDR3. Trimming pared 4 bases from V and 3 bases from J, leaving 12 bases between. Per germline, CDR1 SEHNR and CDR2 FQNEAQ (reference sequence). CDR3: CASSSRRGDTEAFF. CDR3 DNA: TGTGCCAGCAGCTCCCGACGGGGGGACACTGAAGCTTTCTTT.

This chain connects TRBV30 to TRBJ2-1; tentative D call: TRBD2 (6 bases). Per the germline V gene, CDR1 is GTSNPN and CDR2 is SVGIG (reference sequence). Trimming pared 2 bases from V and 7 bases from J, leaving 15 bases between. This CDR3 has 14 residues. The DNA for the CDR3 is TGTGCCTGGAGTCACGGGGGTTGGGGTAATGAGCAGTTCTTC. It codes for CAWSHGGWGNEQFF.

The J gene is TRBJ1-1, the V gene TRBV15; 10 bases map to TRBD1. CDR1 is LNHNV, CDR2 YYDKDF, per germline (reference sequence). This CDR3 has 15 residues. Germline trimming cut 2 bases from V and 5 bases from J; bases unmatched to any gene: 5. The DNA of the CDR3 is TGTGCCACCAGCAGAAACGACAGGGGGCTGACTGAAGCTTTCTTT. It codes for CATSRNDRGLTEAFF. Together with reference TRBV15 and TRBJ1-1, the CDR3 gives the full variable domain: DAMVIQNPRYQVTQFGKPVTLSCSQTLNHNVMYWYQQKSSQAPKLLFHYYDKDFNNEADTPDNFQSRRPNTSFCFLDIRSPGLGDTAMYLCATSRNDRGLTEAFFGQGTRLTVV.

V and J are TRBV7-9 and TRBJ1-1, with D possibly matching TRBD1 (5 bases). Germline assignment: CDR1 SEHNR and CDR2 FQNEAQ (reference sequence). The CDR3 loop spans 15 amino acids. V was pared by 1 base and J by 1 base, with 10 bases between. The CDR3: CASSLVRGTNTEAFF. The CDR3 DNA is TGTGCCAGCAGCTTAGTTCGGGGGACGAACACTGAAGCTTTCTTT.

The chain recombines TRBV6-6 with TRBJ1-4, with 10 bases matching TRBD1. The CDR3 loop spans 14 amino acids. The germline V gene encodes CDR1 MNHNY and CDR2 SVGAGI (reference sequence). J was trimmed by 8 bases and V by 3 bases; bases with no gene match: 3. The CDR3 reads CASSYRQGAEKLFF. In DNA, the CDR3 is TGTGCCAGCAGTTATCGACAGGGGGCGGAAAAACTGTTTTTT.

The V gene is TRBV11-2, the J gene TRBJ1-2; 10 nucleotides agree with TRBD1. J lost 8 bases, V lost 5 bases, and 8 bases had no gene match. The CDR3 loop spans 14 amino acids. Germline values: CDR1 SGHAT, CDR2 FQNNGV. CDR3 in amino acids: CASSRDRGAEGYTF. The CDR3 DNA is TGTGCCAGCAGCCGGGACAGGGGCGCGGAGGGCTACACCTTC.

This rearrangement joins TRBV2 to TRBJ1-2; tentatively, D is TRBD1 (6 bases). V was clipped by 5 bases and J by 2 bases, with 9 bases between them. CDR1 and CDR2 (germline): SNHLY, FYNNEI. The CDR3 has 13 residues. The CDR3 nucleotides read TGTGCCAGCAGTCCTACAGGGAACTATGGCTACACCTTC. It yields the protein CASSPTGNYGYTF.